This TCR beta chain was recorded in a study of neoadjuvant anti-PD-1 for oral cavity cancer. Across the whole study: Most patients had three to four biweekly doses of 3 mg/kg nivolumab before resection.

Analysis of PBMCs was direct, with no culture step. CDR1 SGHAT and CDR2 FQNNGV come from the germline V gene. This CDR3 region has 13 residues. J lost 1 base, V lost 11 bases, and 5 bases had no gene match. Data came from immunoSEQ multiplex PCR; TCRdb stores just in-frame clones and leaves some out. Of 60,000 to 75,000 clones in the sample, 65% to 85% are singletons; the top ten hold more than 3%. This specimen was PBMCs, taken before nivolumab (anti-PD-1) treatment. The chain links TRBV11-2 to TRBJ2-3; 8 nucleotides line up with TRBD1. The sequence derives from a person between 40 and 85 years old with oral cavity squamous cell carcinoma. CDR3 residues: CAGQGAGTDTQYF. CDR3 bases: TGTGCCGGACAGGGAGCGGGCACAGATACGCAGTATTTT.